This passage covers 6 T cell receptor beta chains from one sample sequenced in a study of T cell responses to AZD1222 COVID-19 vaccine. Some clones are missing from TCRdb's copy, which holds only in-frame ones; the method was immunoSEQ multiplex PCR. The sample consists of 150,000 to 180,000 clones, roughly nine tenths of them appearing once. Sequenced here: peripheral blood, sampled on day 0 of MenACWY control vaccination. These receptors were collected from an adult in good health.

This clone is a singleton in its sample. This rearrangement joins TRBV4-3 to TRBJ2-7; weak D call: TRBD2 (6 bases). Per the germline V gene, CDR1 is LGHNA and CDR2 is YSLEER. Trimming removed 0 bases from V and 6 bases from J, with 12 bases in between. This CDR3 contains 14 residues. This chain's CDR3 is CASSQEGRGGEQYF. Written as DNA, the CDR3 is TGCGCCAGCAGCCAAGAAGGTAGGGGAGGCGAGCAGTACTTC.

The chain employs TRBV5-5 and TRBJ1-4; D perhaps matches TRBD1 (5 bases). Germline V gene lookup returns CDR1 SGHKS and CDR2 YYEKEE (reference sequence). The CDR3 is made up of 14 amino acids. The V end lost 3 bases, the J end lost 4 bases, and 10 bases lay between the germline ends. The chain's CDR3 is CASSSGLYNEKLFF. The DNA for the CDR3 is TGTGCCAGCAGCTCGGGACTCTATAATGAAAAACTGTTTTTT.

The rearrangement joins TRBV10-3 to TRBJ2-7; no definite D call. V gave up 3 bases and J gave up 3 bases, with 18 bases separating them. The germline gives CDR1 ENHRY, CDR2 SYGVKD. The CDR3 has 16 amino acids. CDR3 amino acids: CAISDPITVGSYEQYF. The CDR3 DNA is TGTGCCATCAGTGACCCAATAACCGTAGGTAGCTACGAGCAGTACTTC.

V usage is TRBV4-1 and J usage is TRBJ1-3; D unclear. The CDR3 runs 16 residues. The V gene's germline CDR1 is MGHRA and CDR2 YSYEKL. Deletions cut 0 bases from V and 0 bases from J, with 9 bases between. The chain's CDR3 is CASSQEPFFSGNTIYF. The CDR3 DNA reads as TGCGCCAGCAGCCAAGAACCCTTCTTCTCTGGAAACACCATATATTTT.

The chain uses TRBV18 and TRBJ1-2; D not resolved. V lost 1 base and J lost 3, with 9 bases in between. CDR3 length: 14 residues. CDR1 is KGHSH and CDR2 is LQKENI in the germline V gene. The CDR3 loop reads CASSPLQVDYGYTF. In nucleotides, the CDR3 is TGTGCCAGCTCACCACTGCAGGTGGACTATGGCTACACCTTC. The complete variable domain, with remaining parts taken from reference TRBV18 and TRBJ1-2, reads NAGVMQNPRHLVRRRGQEARLRCSPMKGHSHVYWYRQLPEEGLKFMVYLQKENIIDESGMPKERFSAEFPKEGPSILRIQQVVRGDSAAYFCASSPLQVDYGYTFGSGTRLTVV.

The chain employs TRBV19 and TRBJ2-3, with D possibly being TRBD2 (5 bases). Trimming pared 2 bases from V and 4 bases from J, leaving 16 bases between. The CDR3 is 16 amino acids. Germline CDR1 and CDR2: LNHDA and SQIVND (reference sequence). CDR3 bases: TGTGCCAGTAGTATATGGGCTAGCAGTCCATCAGATACGCAGTATTTT. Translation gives CASSIWASSPSDTQYF.